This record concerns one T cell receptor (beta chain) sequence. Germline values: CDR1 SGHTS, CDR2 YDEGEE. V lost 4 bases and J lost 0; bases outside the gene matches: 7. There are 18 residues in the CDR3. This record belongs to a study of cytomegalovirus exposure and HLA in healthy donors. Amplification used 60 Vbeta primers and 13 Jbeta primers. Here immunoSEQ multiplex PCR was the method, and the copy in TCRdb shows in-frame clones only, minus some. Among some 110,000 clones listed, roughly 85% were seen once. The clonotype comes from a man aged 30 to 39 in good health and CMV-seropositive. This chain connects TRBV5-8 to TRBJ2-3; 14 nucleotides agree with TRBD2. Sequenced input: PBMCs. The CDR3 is CASSPGTSGGFSTDTQYF. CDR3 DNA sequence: TGTGCCAGCAGCCCCGGGACTAGCGGGGGCTTTAGCACAGATACGCAGTATTTT. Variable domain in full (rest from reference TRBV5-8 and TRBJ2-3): EAGVTQSPTHLIKTRGQQATLRCSPISGHTSVYWYQQALGLGLQFLLWYDEGEERNRGNFPPRFSGRQFPNYSSELNVNALELEDSALYLCASSPGTSGGFSTDTQYFGPGTRLTVL.